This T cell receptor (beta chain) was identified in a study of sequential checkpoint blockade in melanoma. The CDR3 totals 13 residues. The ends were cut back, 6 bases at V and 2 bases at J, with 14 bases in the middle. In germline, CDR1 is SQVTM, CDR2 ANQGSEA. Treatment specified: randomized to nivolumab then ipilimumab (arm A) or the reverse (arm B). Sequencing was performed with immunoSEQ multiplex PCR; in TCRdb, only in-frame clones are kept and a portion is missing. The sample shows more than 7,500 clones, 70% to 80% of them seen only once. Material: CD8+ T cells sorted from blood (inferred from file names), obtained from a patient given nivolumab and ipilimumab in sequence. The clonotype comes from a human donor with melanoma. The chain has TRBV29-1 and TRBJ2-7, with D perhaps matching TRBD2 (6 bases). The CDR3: CSVRRDWAYEQYF. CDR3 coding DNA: TGCAGCGTCCGCCGGGACTGGGCCTACGAGCAGTACTTC.